The clone carrying this TCR beta chain has just a few counts. The target antigen is unknown. The data originate from a study of cytomegalovirus exposure and HLA in healthy donors. CDR1 is MDHEN and CDR2 is SYDVKM in the germline V gene. V was clipped by 3 bases and J by 4 bases, with 3 bases between them. The CDR3 is 11 amino acids. General observations from the study: For cytomegalovirus status, the classifier reportedly gave diagnoses with high specificity and sensitivity.

The study ran its PCR with 60 Vbeta and 13 Jbeta primers. Measured with immunoSEQ multiplex PCR; TCRdb has only the in-frame clones, and not every one. The sample lists 95,000 to 100,000 clones; 75% were seen once. This receptor was identified in a man in his forties or fifties in good health and CMV-seronegative. Sequencing was carried out using PBMCs. This chain uses TRBV28 with TRBJ1-1, with no clear D. CDR3 region: CASSFITEAFF. The CDR3 DNA reads TGTGCCAGCAGTTTTATCACTGAAGCTTTCTTT.